The present T cell receptor (beta chain) was sequenced within a study of response to subunit inactivated influenza vaccine. TCRdb reprocessed the RT-PCR reads via MiXCR and lists one record per CDR3 protein. The sample shows roughly 650,000 distinct CDR3 sequences, around 15% of them seen only once. The trim removed 4 bases at V and 7 bases at J, leaving 0 bases unmatched. Germline loops: CDR1 SQVTM, CDR2 ANQGSEA. The CDR3 sequence is 11 residues long. This clonotype was detected ten times or more. This chain uses TRBV29-1 with TRBJ2-1, with 8 bases aligning to TRBD1. This specimen was PBMCs from blood, taken roughly 2 weeks before vaccination. The source is a man aged 45-65 years who received an inactivated influenza vaccine. This chain's CDR3 is CSVGTGNEQFF. The CDR3 bases are TGCAGCGTTGGGACAGGGAATGAGCAGTTCTTC.